Listed here are 21 T cell receptor beta chains from one sample, sequenced in a study of blood T cell dynamics during melanoma immunotherapy. Time point of the sample: pre-treatment baseline. Repertoires were generated with immunoSEQ multiplex PCR, while TCRdb's copy carries only in-frame clones and drops some. This repertoire shows some 13,000 clones, about 82% found once; its top ten account for around 4.4%. The starting material was blood, obtained from a patient treated with checkpoint blockade. The receptors come from a human donor with melanoma.

The chain recombines TRBV7-3 with TRBJ1-1; D is unresolved. This CDR3 region has 12 residues. The germline V gene encodes CDR1 SGHTA and CDR2 FQGTGA. V lost 11 bases and J 7 bases, leaving 17 bases between the germline ends. The CDR3 sequence is CAGPGPQREAFF. CDR3 in DNA: TGTGCCGGCCCTGGGCCCCAACGTGAAGCTTTCTTT. Supplemented by reference TRBV7-3 and TRBJ1-1, the full variable domain reads GAGVSQTPSNKVTEKGKYVELRCDPISGHTALYWYRQSLGQGPEFLIYFQGTGAADDSGLPNDRFFAVRPEGSVSTLKIQRTERGDSAVYLCAGPGPQREAFFGQGTRLTVV.

The rearrangement uses TRBV2 and TRBJ2-5, with D perhaps given as TRBD1 or TRBD2 (6 bases each). The CDR3 has 15 residues. Germline CDR1 SNHLY, CDR2 FYNNEI. V lost 3 bases to trimming and J lost 3 bases, with 14 bases between them. CDR3 coding DNA: TGTGCCAGCAGTGACCAGGGGTTAGCGGAAGAGACCCAGTACTTC. Amino acids: CASSDQGLAEETQYF.

This clone was observed once. CDR3 sequence (DNA): TGTGCCAGTAGTCCACGCACAGGGGTGGACAATGAGCAGTTCTTC. Translating gives CASSPRTGVDNEQFF. This sequence joins TRBV19 and TRBJ2-1; 7 bases line up with TRBD1. This CDR3 region has 15 residues. Germline lookup yields CDR1 LNHDA and CDR2 SQIVND (reference sequence). V shed 5 bases, J shed 5 bases, and the junction held 9 bases outside the gene matches.

The chain links TRBV27 to TRBJ1-1; D is unresolved. The length of the CDR3 is 14 residues. Trimming removed 1 base at V and 5 bases at J, with 11 bases between. Germline V lookup: CDR1 MNHEY, CDR2 SMNVEV (reference sequence). CDR3 loop: CASSLLGRRTEAFF. CDR3 nucleotide sequence: TGTGCCAGCAGTTTATTAGGGAGGCGGACTGAAGCTTTCTTT.

This rearrangement joins TRBV6-1 to TRBJ2-5; 7 positions agree with TRBD2. CDR1 is MNHNS and CDR2 is SASEGT in the germline V gene. Losses at the gene ends were 0 bases for V and 3 bases for J; bases not matched to a gene: 7. The CDR3 is 16 amino acids. CDR3 sequence: CASSEALRGVKETQYF. As DNA, the CDR3 is TGTGCCAGCAGTGAAGCGCTTCGGGGGGTTAAAGAGACCCAGTACTTC.

The chain has TRBV19 and TRBJ2-1; 7 bases map to TRBD2. The CDR3 consists of 16 residues. The ends lost 11 bases at V and 3 bases at J; junction bases unmatched: 16. Germline values: CDR1 LNHDA, CDR2 SQIVND (reference sequence). CDR3 nucleotide sequence: TGTGCCTGGAGGAACCGCGCGGGAGTTTTCTACAATGAGCAGTTCTTC. It encodes CAWRNRAGVFYNEQFF.

The chain recombines TRBV6-1 with TRBJ2-5, with TRBD1 identical over 10 bases. The CDR3 has 15 residues. Germline CDR1 MNHNS, CDR2 SASEGT. The J segment lost 6 bases and the V segment lost 4 bases, leaving 8 bases of the junction unmatched. The CDR3 region is CASSGRTGGGKTQYF. In nucleotides, the CDR3 is TGTGCCAGCAGTGGACGGACAGGGGGAGGAAAGACCCAGTACTTC.

V and J are TRBV27 and TRBJ1-2, with 11 bases aligning to TRBD1. This CDR3 region has 14 residues. Per the germline V gene, CDR1 is MNHEY and CDR2 is SMNVEV (reference sequence). V lost 8 bases and J lost 8; bases outside the gene matches: 10. CDR3 amino acids: CASRGQGVRWGYTF. As DNA, the CDR3 is TGTGCCAGCCGGGGACAGGGGGTGAGGTGGGGCTACACCTTC.

The chain has TRBV5-1 and TRBJ2-3; tentative D call: TRBD1 (6 bases). Trimming left V 0 bases short and J 6 bases short, with 14 bases between. The CDR3 consists of 15 residues. Germline V gives CDR1 SGHRS, CDR2 YFSETQ. CDR3 amino acids: CASSLGRQVADTQYF. Written as DNA, the CDR3 is TGCGCCAGCAGCTTGGGCCGACAGGTTGCTGATACGCAGTATTTT.

The CDR3 protein is CASSSLLSGGQETQYF. CDR3 coding DNA: TGTGCCAGCAGTTCTCTACTTAGCGGGGGGCAAGAGACCCAGTACTTC. The V call is TRBV6-5, the J call TRBJ2-5; 10 bases line up with TRBD2. Trimming took 4 bases from V and 2 from J; bases not matched to a gene: 7. The V gene's germline CDR1 is MNHEY and CDR2 SVGAGI. The CDR3 has 16 residues.

The V and J genes are TRBV6-5 and TRBJ1-2; D may be TRBD1 (6 bases). Germline V gene lookup returns CDR1 MNHEY and CDR2 SVGAGI. Trimming removed 6 bases at V and 4 bases at J, with 9 bases between. CDR3 length: 12 amino acids. CDR3 DNA: TGTGCCAGCAGACCGACAGGCTATGGCTACACCTTC. It encodes CASRPTGYGYTF.

V usage is TRBV5-1 and J usage is TRBJ2-1; D uncertain. The V and J ends lost 3 bases and 9 bases respectively, with 22 bases between them. The CDR3 has 16 residues. The germline CDR1 and CDR2 sequences are SGHRS and YFSETQ. Here the CDR3 reads CASSYDLLGPLGEQFF. In nucleotides, the CDR3 is TGCGCCAGCAGCTACGACCTATTGGGCCCCTTGGGTGAGCAGTTCTTC.

This clone has only a few counts. The V gene is TRBV27, the J gene TRBJ1-3; D is unclear. The V end was cut by 5 bases, the J end by 0 bases, with 8 bases between. This CDR3 is built from 14 residues. From germline, CDR1 is MNHEY and CDR2 SMNVEV (reference sequence). This CDR3 reads CASSGTHSGNTIYF. DNA for the CDR3: TGTGCCAGCAGTGGCACCCACTCTGGAAACACCATATATTTT.

The chain links TRBV7-3 to TRBJ1-2; D call uncertain. V gave up 3 bases and J gave up 2 bases, with 7 bases separating them. The germline V gene has CDR1 SGHTA and CDR2 FQGTGA. The CDR3 is made up of 13 amino acids. The CDR3 nucleotides are TGTGCCAGCAGCTTTAGCGGAAACTATGGCTACACCTTC. Translating it yields CASSFSGNYGYTF.

This clone was seen just once. This rearrangement joins TRBV7-2 to TRBJ2-2, with TRBD2 matching 14 bases. The V gene's germline CDR1 is SGHTA and CDR2 FQGNSA. Trimming cost V 5 bases and J 5 bases; bases outside gene matches: 10. The CDR3 is 18 residues long. The DNA of the CDR3 is TGTGCCAGCAGCCGCGGGACTAGCGGGAGATGGAGGACCGGGGAGCTGTTTTTT. Translated: CASSRGTSGRWRTGELFF. Drawing the rest from reference TRBV7-2 and TRBJ2-2, the complete variable domain is GAGVSQSPSNKVTEKGKDVELRCDPISGHTALYWYRQSLGQGLEFLIYFQGNSAPDKSGLPSDRFSAERTGGSVSTLTIQRTQQEDSAVYLCASSRGTSGRWRTGELFFGEGSRLTVL.

This rearrangement joins TRBV7-2 to TRBJ2-2, with 8 nucleotides matching TRBD1. The V gene's germline CDR1 is SGHTA and CDR2 FQGNSA. After removal of 4 bases from V and 2 bases from J, the junction contained 6 bases not matched to a gene. This CDR3 region has 16 residues. CDR3 loop: CASSYGTGINTGELFF. In DNA form, the CDR3 reads TGTGCCAGCAGCTACGGGACAGGAATAAACACCGGGGAGCTGTTTTTT.

The chain recombines TRBV6-4 with TRBJ2-1; 11 nucleotides align to TRBD2. Germline CDR1 and CDR2: MRHNA and SNTAGT. V trimming: 4 bases; J trimming: 8 bases; junction bases outside the gene matches: 7. The CDR3 consists of 15 residues. CDR3 nucleotide sequence: TGTGCCAGCAGTGTTAGCGGGAGGGCCTTATATGAGCAGTTCTTC. As protein: CASSVSGRALYEQFF.

This clone was observed a handful of times. This sequence joins TRBV7-9 and TRBJ1-2, with D uncertain. The V gene lost 0 bases and the J gene lost 4 bases, with 9 bases spanning the gap. The CDR3 runs 14 residues. Germline V gene data show CDR1 as SEHNR and CDR2 as FQNEAQ (reference sequence). CDR3: CASSLAGSLYGYTF. The CDR3 region has the DNA TGTGCCAGCAGCTTAGCGGGATCCCTCTATGGCTACACCTTC.

The chain uses TRBV27 and TRBJ2-7; tentatively, D is TRBD1 (5 bases). The CDR3 is made up of 14 amino acids. Trimming removed 5 bases at V and 1 base at J, with 12 bases between. CDR1 and CDR2 from the germline V gene are MNHEY and SMNVEV (reference sequence). The CDR3 region has the DNA TGTGCCAGCAGTCCCAGGGCAGCTTCCTACGAGCAGTACTTC. Protein sequence: CASSPRAASYEQYF.

The sample holds one count of this clone. The rearrangement joins TRBV18 to TRBJ1-1; D perhaps matches TRBD1 (6 bases). Germline CDR1 is KGHSH and CDR2 is LQKENI. This CDR3 has 12 residues. Trimming cost V 6 bases and J 7 bases, with 12 bases left between them. CDR3 nucleotide sequence: TGTGCCAGCTCCCAGATACAGGGTGAAGCTTTCTTT. It yields the protein CASSQIQGEAFF.

The V call is TRBV30, the J call TRBJ1-2; D is possibly TRBD1 (5 bases). Trimming took off 7 bases at V and 4 bases at J, with 13 bases between the two ends. Germline CDR1 GTSNPN, CDR2 SVGIG (reference sequence). The CDR3 length is 12 residues. In nucleotides, the CDR3 is TGTGCCTCTTCGTTGGGGCCCTATGGCTACACCTTC. It translates to CASSLGPYGYTF. The whole variable domain, remainder taken from reference TRBV30 and TRBJ1-2, is SQTIHQWPATLVQPVGSPLSLECTVEGTSNPNLYWYRQAAGRGLQLLFYSVGIGQISSEVPQNLSASRPQDRQFILSSKKLLLSDSGFYLCASSLGPYGYTFGSGTRLTVV.